This T cell receptor beta chain was sequenced during a study of blood T cell repertoires in COVID-19. J lost 3 bases, V lost 5 bases, and 11 bases had no gene match. CDR3 size: 16 residues. CDR1 SNHLY and CDR2 FYNNEI come from the germline V gene. Here immunoSEQ multiplex PCR was the method, and the copy in TCRdb shows in-frame clones only, minus some. Of under 100,000 clones listed, more than 60% are singletons. The chain uses TRBV2 and TRBJ1-2; 8 bases align to TRBD1. This clonotype was sampled from a woman aged 80 or over with active or convalescent COVID-19. The specimen was peripheral blood. The CDR3 DNA reads as TGTGCCAGCAGTCCCGAAGCAGGGGGCATAGACTATGGCTACACCTTC. As protein: CASSPEAGGIDYGYTF.